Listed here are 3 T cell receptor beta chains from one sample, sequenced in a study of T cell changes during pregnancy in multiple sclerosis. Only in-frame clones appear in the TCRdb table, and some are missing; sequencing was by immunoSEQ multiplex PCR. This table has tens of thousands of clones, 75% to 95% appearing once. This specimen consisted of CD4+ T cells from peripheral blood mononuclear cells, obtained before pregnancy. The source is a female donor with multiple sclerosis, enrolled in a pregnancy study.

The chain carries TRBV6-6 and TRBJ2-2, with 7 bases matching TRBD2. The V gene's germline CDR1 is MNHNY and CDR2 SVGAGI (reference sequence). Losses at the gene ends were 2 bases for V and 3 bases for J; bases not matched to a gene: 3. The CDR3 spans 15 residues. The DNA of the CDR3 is TGTGCCAGCAGTTACGGGAGGGACTACACCGGGGAGCTGTTTTTT. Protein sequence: CASSYGRDYTGELFF.

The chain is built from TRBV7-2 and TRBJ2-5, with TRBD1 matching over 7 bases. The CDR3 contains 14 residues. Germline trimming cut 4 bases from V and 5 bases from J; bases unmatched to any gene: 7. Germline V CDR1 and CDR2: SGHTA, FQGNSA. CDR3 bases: TGTGCCAGCAGCTATAGGGGGCGTTTGGAGACCCAGTACTTC. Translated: CASSYRGRLETQYF.

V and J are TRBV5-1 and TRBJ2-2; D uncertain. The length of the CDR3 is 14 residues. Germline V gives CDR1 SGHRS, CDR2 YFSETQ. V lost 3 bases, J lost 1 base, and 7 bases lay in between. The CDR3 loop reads CASSSTGNTGELFF. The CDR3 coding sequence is TGCGCCAGCAGCTCGACTGGGAACACCGGGGAGCTGTTTTTT.